One sample yielded the 20 T cell receptor beta chains listed below, sequenced in a study of OX40 agonist ivuxolimab in advanced cancers. Profiling relied on immunoSEQ multiplex PCR, and the TCRdb table lists in-frame clones only, not all of them. The table includes about 77,000 clones, 65% to 90% detected once. The source material was CD4+ or CD8+ T cells sorted from blood, sampled in a trial of the OX40 agonist ivuxolimab. These receptors all come from an adult with an advanced solid tumor such as melanoma, head and neck, liver or kidney cancer.

This chain joins TRBV7-9 and TRBJ2-1; the D is unclear. V gave up 5 bases and J gave up 0 bases, with 11 bases separating them. The CDR3 length is 15 residues. In germline, CDR1 is SEHNR, CDR2 FQNEAQ (reference sequence). Here the CDR3 DNA reads TGTGCCAGCAGCCCCCTAGGCAGCTCCTACAATGAGCAGTTCTTC. Protein sequence: CASSPLGSSYNEQFF.

This rearrangement joins TRBV6-5 to TRBJ1-3, with D perhaps TRBD1 (6 bases). Germline CDR1 MNHEY, CDR2 SVGAGI. The CDR3 runs 15 residues. Trimming took off 1 base at V and 2 bases at J, with 9 bases between the two ends. The CDR3 spells CASSYLQGAGNTIYF. CDR3 coding DNA: TGTGCCAGCAGTTACTTACAGGGAGCTGGAAACACCATATATTTT.

Of note for this clone: The sample carries other DNA sequences with the same CDR3. J is TRBJ2-7 and V is TRBV7-3; 11 nucleotides line up with TRBD1. Per germline, CDR1 SGHTA and CDR2 FQGTGA. The CDR3 length is 14 residues. V shed 5 bases and J 5 bases; nucleotides not matched to a gene: 5. This CDR3 is CASSLGQGANEQYF. CDR3 sequence (DNA): TGTGCCAGCAGCCTAGGACAGGGGGCCAACGAGCAGTACTTC.

The V gene is TRBV6-5, the J gene TRBJ1-6; D may be TRBD1 (5 bases). CDR1 is MNHEY, CDR2 SVGAGI, per germline. Trimming took off 3 bases at V and 8 bases at J, with 17 bases between the two ends. The CDR3 is 16 residues long. The CDR3 loop reads CASSYWAGVGDSPLHF. The CDR3 nucleotides read TGTGCCAGCAGTTATTGGGCGGGGGTCGGGGATTCACCCCTCCACTTT.

CDR3: CASTPYSLEETQYF. Written as DNA, the CDR3 is TGTGCCAGCACCCCTTATTCCTTAGAAGAGACCCAGTACTTC. The chain employs TRBV5-6 and TRBJ2-5, with D unresolved. The length of the CDR3 is 14 residues. Trimming left V 6 bases short and J 3 bases short, with 15 bases between. The germline V gene encodes CDR1 SGHDT and CDR2 YYEEEE.

On this clone itself: This may be a read error: a much more frequent sequence differs by one nucleotide. CDR3 loop: CASSLDAGNYGYTF. CDR3 in DNA: TGTGCCAGCAGCTTAGATGCGGGGAACTATGGCTACACCTTC. The chain links TRBV7-2 to TRBJ1-2; D is unresolved. Germline CDR1 is SGHTA and CDR2 is FQGNSA. The V end lost 1 base, the J end lost 2 bases, and 8 bases lay between the germline ends. This CDR3 is 14 amino acids long. Full variable domain (missing parts from reference TRBV7-2 and TRBJ1-2): GAGVSQSPSNKVTEKGKDVELRCDPISGHTALYWYRQSLGQGLEFLIYFQGNSAPDKSGLPSDRFSAERTGGSVSTLTIQRTQQEDSAVYLCASSLDAGNYGYTFGSGTRLTVV.

This rearrangement joins TRBV29-1 to TRBJ1-2; 10 bases line up with TRBD1. The germline CDR1 and CDR2 sequences are SQVTM and ANQGSEA. The J segment lost 7 bases and the V segment lost 6 bases, leaving 11 bases of the junction unmatched. The CDR3 length is 14 residues. CDR3 protein: CSVATADRGPGYTF. CDR3 bases: TGCAGCGTCGCCACTGCTGACAGGGGGCCTGGCTACACCTTC.

The chain is built from TRBV7-6 and TRBJ1-3; D is perhaps TRBD1 (5 bases). This CDR3 is 14 amino acids long. Germline lookup yields CDR1 SGHVS and CDR2 FNYEAQ. V was cut by 3 bases and J by 8 bases, with 14 bases left in between. The CDR3 region is CASSFRPGGDTIYF. CDR3 in DNA: TGTGCCAGCAGCTTCCGCCCGGGGGGGGACACCATATATTTT.

The chain couples TRBV10-2 to TRBJ2-7; D is possibly TRBD1 (6 bases). V dropped 6 bases and J dropped 5 bases, with 20 bases sitting between them. Germline-derived CDR1 and CDR2 are WSHSY and SAAADI. The CDR3 is 15 residues long. This chain's CDR3 is CASSPGPGTIHEQYF. CDR3 DNA: TGCGCCAGCAGCCCCGGCCCCGGGACAATCCACGAGCAGTACTTC.

V usage is TRBV7-2 and J usage is TRBJ2-3; D might be TRBD2 (7 bases). Trimming removed 5 bases from V and 4 bases from J, with 19 bases in between. The germline V gene has CDR1 SGHTA and CDR2 FQGNSA. The CDR3 spans 16 residues. The CDR3 coding sequence is TGTGCCAGCAGCCCTTTTGTGGGGGGGCCAGCAGATACGCAGTATTTT. Its translation: CASSPFVGGPADTQYF.

The genes are TRBV6-1 and TRBJ2-7; D remains ambiguous. The CDR3 loop spans 13 amino acids. Trimming took 7 bases from V and 4 from J, leaving 14 bases between them. The germline V gene has CDR1 MNHNS and CDR2 SASEGT. This CDR3 is CASTEAYSYEQYF. CDR3 bases: TGTGCCAGCACCGAGGCTTACAGTTACGAGCAGTACTTC.

The chain combines TRBV7-2 with TRBJ1-4; a possible D gene is TRBD1 (5 bases). The CDR3 has 12 amino acids. V was pared by 5 bases and J by 8 bases, with 9 bases between. Germline CDR1 is SGHTA and CDR2 is FQGNSA. The CDR3 sequence is CASSPNREKLFF. The CDR3 DNA reads as TGTGCCAGCAGCCCCAACAGGGAAAAACTGTTTTTT.

This chain uses TRBV7-6 with TRBJ1-3; D is unresolved. V lost 1 base to trimming and J lost 0 bases, with 7 bases between them. Germline V lookup: CDR1 SGHVS, CDR2 FNYEAQ. This CDR3 is built from 15 residues. The CDR3 protein is CASSLDRRSGNTIYF. The CDR3 nucleotides read TGTGCCAGCAGCTTAGACAGACGCTCTGGAAACACCATATATTTT.

This rearrangement joins TRBV4-3 to TRBJ1-4; 7 positions match TRBD1. CDR3 length equals 16 residues. V was pared by 4 bases and J by 7 bases, with 12 bases of the junction left unmatched. Germline CDR1 reads LGHNA; CDR2 reads YSLEER. CDR3 coding DNA: TGCGCCAGCAGCCCACAAACAGGGGAGCGGGGTGAAAAACTGTTTTTT. Its protein is CASSPQTGERGEKLFF.

A remark on this clone: The sample carries other DNA sequences with the same CDR3. This chain uses TRBV7-9 with TRBJ2-3; unclear D gene. There are 15 residues in the CDR3. The V gene's germline CDR1 is SEHNR and CDR2 FQNEAQ (reference sequence). V lost 2 bases to trimming and J lost 0 bases, with 9 bases between them. The CDR3 nucleotides are TGTGCCAGCAGCTTAAGGGCACCGAGCACAGATACGCAGTATTTT. It codes for CASSLRAPSTDTQYF.

CDR3 protein: CASGGRRETQYF. In DNA, the CDR3 is TGTGCCAGCGGGGGAAGGAGAGAGACCCAGTACTTC. The rearrangement links TRBV6-6 to TRBJ2-5, with D possibly called TRBD1 or TRBD2 (5 bases each). From germline, CDR1 is MNHNY and CDR2 SVGAGI (reference sequence). CDR3 length: 12 amino acids. Trimming shortened V by 8 bases and J by 4 bases, and 11 bases separated the two germline ends.

Here the CDR3 reads CASSQDRGLYGYTF. The CDR3 DNA follows: TGTGCCAGCTCGCAAGACAGGGGGCTCTATGGCTACACCTTC. The V and J genes are TRBV18 and TRBJ1-2, with TRBD1 identical over 10 bases. CDR3 length equals 14 residues. Germline V lookup: CDR1 KGHSH, CDR2 LQKENI. V lost 6 bases and J lost 4; bases outside the gene matches: 5.

The chain couples TRBV5-1 to TRBJ1-2; a possible D gene is TRBD1 (6 bases). This CDR3 is built from 15 residues. The V end lost 0 bases, the J end lost 5 bases, and 14 bases lay between the germline ends. From germline, CDR1 is SGHRS and CDR2 YFSETQ. CDR3 DNA: TGCGCCAGCAGCTTGGCGGTTGGTACAGGGTATGGCTACACCTTC. Protein sequence: CASSLAVGTGYGYTF.

This chain uses TRBV5-4 with TRBJ2-2; 15 bases map to TRBD2. Germline CDR1 reads SGHNT; CDR2 reads YYREEE (reference sequence). Unmatched junction bases numbered 11, after V lost 3 bases and J lost 5 bases. CDR3 size: 19 residues. The CDR3 sequence: CASSYGLAGGRAATGELFF. In DNA form, the CDR3 reads TGTGCCAGCAGCTACGGACTAGCGGGGGGGCGGGCGGCGACCGGGGAGCTGTTTTTT.

This rearrangement joins TRBV6-1 to TRBJ1-2; TRBD1 is a possible D gene (6 bases). From germline, CDR1 is MNHNS and CDR2 SASEGT. Trimming left V 11 bases short and J 5 bases short, with 18 bases between. The CDR3 runs to 13 residues. The CDR3 sequence: CAFRQAEGYGYTF. The DNA for the CDR3 is TGTGCCTTCCGACAGGCTGAAGGATATGGCTACACCTTC.